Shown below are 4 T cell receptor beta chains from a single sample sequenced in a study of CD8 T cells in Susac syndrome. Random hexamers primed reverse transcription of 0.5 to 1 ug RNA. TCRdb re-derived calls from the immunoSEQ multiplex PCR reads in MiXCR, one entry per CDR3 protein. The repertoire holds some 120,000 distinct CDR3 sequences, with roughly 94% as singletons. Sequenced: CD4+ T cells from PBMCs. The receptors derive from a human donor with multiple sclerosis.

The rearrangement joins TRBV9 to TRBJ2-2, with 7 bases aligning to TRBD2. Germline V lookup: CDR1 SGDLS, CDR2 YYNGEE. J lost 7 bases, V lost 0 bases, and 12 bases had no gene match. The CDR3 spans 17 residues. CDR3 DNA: TGTGCCAGCAGCGTAGAGGCACCGCGGCGGGGGAGCGGGGAGCTGTTTTTT. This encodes CASSVEAPRRGSGELFF.

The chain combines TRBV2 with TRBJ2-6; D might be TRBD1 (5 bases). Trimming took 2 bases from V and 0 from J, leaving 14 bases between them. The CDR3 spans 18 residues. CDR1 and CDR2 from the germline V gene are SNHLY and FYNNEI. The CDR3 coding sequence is TGTGCCAGCAGTGAAATAAGGGGTCCACCCTCTGGGGCCAACGTCCTGACTTTC. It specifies CASSEIRGPPSGANVLTF.

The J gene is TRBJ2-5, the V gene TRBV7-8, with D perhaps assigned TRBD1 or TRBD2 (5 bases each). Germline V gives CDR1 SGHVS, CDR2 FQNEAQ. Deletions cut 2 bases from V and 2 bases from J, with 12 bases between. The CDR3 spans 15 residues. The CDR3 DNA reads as TGTGCCAGCAGCTTAAGAAGGGACCGACAAGAGACCCAGTACTTC. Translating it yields CASSLRRDRQETQYF.

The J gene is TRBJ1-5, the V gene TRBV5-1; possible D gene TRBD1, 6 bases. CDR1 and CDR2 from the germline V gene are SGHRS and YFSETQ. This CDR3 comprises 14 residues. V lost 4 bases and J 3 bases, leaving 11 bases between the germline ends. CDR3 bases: TGCGCCAGCAGCGCGGGACAAAACAATCAGCCCCAGCATTTT. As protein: CASSAGQNNQPQHF.